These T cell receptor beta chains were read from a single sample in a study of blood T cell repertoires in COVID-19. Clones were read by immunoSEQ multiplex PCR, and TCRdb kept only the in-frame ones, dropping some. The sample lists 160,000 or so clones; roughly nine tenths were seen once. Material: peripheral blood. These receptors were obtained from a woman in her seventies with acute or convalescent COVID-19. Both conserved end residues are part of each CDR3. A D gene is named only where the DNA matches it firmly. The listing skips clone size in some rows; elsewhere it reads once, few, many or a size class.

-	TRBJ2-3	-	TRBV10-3	CAISASQGRTDTQYF	TGTGCCATCAGTGCATCACAGGGCCGCACAGATACGCAGTATTTT
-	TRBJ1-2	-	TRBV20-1	CSASSGLYHGYTF	TGCAGTGCTAGTTCAGGGTTGTACCATGGCTACACCTTC
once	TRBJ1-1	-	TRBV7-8	CASSLSPGGTEAFF	TGTGCCAGCAGCCTGTCTCCTGGCGGCACTGAAGCTTTCTTT
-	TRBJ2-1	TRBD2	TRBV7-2	CASSIRGGRSHEQFF	TGTGCCAGCAGCATACGGGGGGGCCGCTCCCATGAGCAGTTCTTC
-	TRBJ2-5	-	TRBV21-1	CASSKGGLDRGVPKTQYF	TGTGCCAGCAGCAAAGGAGGGTTGGACAGGGGGGTTCCGAAGACCCAGTACTTC
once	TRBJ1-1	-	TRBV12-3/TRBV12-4	CASSYRESTEAFF	TGTGCCAGCAGTTACAGGGAAAGCACTGAAGCTTTCTTT
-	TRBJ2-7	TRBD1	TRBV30	CACLGQGAHIHEQYF	TGTGCCTGCCTCGGACAGGGGGCCCATATACACGAGCAGTACTTC
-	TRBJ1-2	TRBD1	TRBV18	CASSPGTDGYGYTF	TGTGCCAGCTCACCAGGGACAGACGGCTATGGCTACACCTTC
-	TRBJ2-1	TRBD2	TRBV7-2	CASSSLADLSYNEQFF	TGTGCCAGCAGCAGTCTAGCGGACCTCTCCTACAATGAGCAGTTCTTC
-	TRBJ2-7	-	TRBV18	CASSPKTKSYEQYF	TGTGCCAGCTCACCGAAGACTAAGAGCTACGAGCAGTACTTC
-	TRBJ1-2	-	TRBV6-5	CASSPNGADYGYTF	TGTGCCAGCAGTCCCAATGGGGCTGACTATGGCTACACCTTC
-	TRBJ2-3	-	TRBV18	CASSPRAGATDTQYF	TGTGCCAGCTCACCGCGAGCAGGGGCTACAGATACGCAGTATTTT
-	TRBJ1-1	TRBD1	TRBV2	CASSEDPSGQGGEAFF	TGTGCCAGCAGTGAAGACCCCTCCGGACAGGGGGGTGAAGCTTTCTTT
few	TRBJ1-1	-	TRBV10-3	CAIRREPRGTEAFF	TGTGCCATCAGGAGAGAACCACGGGGCACTGAAGCTTTCTTT
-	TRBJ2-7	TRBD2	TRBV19	CASSLGLAGLAGYEQYF	TGTGCCAGTAGCCTCGGACTAGCGGGGCTAGCGGGGTACGAGCAGTACTTC
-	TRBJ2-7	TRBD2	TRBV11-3	CASSPRWELALIRYF	TGTGCCAGCAGCCCAAGGTGGGAACTAGCGCTGATTCGGTACTTC
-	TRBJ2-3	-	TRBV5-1	CASTGQSPLTDTQYF	TGCGCCAGCACAGGTCAATCGCCCCTCACAGATACGCAGTATTTT
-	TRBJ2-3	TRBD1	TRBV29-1	CSVDTGGSWDTQYF	TGCAGCGTGGACACAGGGGGCTCATGGGATACGCAGTATTTT
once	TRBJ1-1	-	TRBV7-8	CASSLSGSMRGTEAFF	TGTGCCAGCAGCTTATCGGGCAGCATGCGGGGCACTGAAGCTTTCTTT
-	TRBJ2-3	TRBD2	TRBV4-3	CASSQGDYDMQYF	TGCGCCAGCAGCCAAGGGGACTATGATATGCAGTATTTT
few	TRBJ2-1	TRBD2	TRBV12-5	CASGSRGGSYNEQFF	TGTGCTAGTGGTTCACGGGGGGGATCCTACAATGAGCAGTTCTTC
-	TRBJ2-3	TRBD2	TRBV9	CASSVAPSGGGLDTQYF	TGTGCCAGCAGCGTAGCTCCTAGCGGGGGAGGCTTAGATACGCAGTATTTT
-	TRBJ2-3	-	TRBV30	CAWSFGNTDTQYF	TGTGCCTGGAGTTTTGGCAACACAGATACGCAGTATTTT
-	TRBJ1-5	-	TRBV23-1	CASSQIRARHQPQHF	TGCGCCAGCAGTCAAATCCGAGCGCGGCATCAGCCCCAGCATTTT
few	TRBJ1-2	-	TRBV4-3	CASSQDSRTNYGYTF	TGCGCCAGCAGCCAAGATTCCAGGACTAACTATGGCTACACCTTC
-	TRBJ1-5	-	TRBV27	CASSLAGVGQPQHF	TGTGCCAGCAGTTTAGCAGGGGTTGGGCAGCCCCAGCATTTT
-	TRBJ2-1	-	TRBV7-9	CASSPRGVENEQFF	TGTGCCAGCAGCCCCCGGGGAGTCGAGAATGAGCAGTTCTTC
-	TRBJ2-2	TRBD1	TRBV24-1	CATSDSRTGTGELFF	TGTGCCACCAGTGATTCGAGGACAGGCACCGGGGAGCTGTTTTTT
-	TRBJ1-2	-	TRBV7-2	CASSIRTALYGYTF	TGTGCCAGCAGCATCCGGACAGCACTCTATGGCTACACCTTC
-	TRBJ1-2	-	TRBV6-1	CASSEPGYGYGYTF	TGTGCCAGCAGTGAACCCGGATACGGGTATGGCTACACCTTC
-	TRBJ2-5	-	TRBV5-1	CASSEGGTVQETQYF	TGCGCCAGCAGTGAGGGCGGCACCGTACAAGAGACCCAGTACTTC
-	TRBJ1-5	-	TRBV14	CASSQDAGPQHF	TGTGCCAGCAGCCAAGATGCGGGGCCCCAGCATTTT
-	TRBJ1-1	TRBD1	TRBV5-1	CASSLQGAGGFNTEAFF	TGCGCCAGCAGCTTGCAGGGGGCAGGGGGCTTTAACACTGAAGCTTTCTTT
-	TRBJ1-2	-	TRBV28	CASSLTQVYGYTF	TGTGCCAGCAGTTTAACACAGGTCTATGGCTACACCTTC
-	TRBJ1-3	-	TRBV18	CASSLYPDTIYF	TGTGCCAGCTCACTCTACCCGGACACCATATATTTT
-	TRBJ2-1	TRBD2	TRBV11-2	CASSLSGVYNEQFF	TGTGCCAGCAGCCTGAGCGGGGTTTACAATGAGCAGTTCTTC
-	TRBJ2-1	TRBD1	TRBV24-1	CATSSGTEYNEQFF	TGTGCCACCAGTTCCGGGACAGAGTACAATGAGCAGTTCTTC
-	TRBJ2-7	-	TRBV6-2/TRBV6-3	CASSYSQGSPSHEQYF	TGTGCCAGCAGTTACTCCCAGGGCTCTCCCTCCCACGAGCAGTACTTC
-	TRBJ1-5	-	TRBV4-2	CASSVMWGRNQPQHF	TGTGCCAGCAGTGTCATGTGGGGGCGCAATCAGCCCCAGCATTTT
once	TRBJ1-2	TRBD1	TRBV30	CAWGPRQGLSYTF	TGTGCCTGGGGACCTCGACAGGGTCTGAGCTACACCTTC
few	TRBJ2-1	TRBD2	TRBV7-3	CASSLSGRAGSNNEQFF	TGTGCCAGCAGCTTAAGCGGGAGGGCCGGTTCGAACAATGAGCAGTTCTTC
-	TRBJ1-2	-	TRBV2	CASSEVVYGYTF	TGTGCCAGCAGTGAGGTAGTATATGGCTACACCTTC
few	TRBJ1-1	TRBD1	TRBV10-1	CASRGQGADEAFF	TGCGCCAGCAGGGGACAGGGGGCGGATGAAGCTTTCTTT
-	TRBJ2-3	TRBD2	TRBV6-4	CASSGTGGQDTQYF	TGTGCCAGCAGTGGTACGGGGGGGCAGGATACGCAGTATTTT